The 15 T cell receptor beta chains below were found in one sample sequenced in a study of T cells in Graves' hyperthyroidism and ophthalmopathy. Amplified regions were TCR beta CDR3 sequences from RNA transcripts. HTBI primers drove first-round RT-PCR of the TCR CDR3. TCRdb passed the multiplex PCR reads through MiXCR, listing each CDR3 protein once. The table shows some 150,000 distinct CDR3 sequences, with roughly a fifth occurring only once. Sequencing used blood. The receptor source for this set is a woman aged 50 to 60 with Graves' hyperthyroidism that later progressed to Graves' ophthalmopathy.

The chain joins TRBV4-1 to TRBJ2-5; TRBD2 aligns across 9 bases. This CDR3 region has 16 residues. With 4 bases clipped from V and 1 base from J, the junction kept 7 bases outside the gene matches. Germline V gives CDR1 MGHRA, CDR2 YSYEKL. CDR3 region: CASSPGEAGGQETQYF. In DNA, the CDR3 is TGCGCCAGCAGCCCGGGGGAAGCGGGAGGCCAAGAGACCCAGTACTTC.

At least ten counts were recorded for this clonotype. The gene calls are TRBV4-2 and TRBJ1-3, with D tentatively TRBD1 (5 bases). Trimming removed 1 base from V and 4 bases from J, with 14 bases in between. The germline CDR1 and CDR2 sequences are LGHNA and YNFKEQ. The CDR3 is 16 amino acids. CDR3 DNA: TGTGCCAGCAGCCAAGGCGGGGCCTCCGAGGGAAACACCATATATTTT. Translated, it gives CASSQGGASEGNTIYF.

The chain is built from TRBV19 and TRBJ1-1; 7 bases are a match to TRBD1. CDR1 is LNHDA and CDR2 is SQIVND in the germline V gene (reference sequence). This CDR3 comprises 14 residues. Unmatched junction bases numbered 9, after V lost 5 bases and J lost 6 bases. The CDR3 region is CASSRTGRTAEAFF. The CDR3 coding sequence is TGTGCCAGTAGTCGGACAGGCCGAACGGCTGAAGCTTTCTTT.

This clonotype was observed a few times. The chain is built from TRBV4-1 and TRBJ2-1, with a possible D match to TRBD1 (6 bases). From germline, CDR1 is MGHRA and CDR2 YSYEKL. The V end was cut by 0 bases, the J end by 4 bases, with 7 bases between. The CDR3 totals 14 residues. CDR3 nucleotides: TGCGCCAGCAGCCAAGATCAGGGGTACAATGAGCAGTTCTTC. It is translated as CASSQDQGYNEQFF.

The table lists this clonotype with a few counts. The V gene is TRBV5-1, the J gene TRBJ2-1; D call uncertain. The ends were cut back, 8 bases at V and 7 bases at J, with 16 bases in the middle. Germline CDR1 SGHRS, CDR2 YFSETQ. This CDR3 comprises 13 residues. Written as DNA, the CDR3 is TGCGCCAGTTTTCCCTCGAGTTCAAATGAGCAGTTCTTC. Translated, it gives CASFPSSSNEQFF.

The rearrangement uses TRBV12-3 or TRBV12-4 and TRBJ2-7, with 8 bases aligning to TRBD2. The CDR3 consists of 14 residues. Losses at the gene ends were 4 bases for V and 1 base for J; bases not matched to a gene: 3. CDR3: CASSSGTRSYEQYF. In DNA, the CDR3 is TGTGCCAGCAGTTCCGGGACTAGATCCTACGAGCAGTACTTC.

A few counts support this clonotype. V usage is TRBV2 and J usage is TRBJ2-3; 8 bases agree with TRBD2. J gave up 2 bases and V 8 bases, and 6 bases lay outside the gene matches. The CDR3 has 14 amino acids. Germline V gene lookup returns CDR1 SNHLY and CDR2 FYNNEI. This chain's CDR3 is CASGLASFTDTQYF. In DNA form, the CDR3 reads TGTGCCAGCGGACTAGCAAGCTTCACAGATACGCAGTATTTT.

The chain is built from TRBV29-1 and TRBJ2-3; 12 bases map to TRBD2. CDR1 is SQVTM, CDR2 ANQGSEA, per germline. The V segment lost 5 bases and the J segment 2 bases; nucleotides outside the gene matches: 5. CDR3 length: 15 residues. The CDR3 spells CSVMTSGSYTDTQYF. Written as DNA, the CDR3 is TGCAGCGTTATGACTAGCGGGAGCTACACAGATACGCAGTATTTT.

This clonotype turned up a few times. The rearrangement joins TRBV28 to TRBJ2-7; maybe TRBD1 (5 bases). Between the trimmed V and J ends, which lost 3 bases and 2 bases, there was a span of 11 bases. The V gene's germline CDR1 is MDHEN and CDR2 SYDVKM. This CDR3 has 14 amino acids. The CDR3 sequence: CASSFPDSTYEQYF. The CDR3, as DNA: TGTGCCAGCAGTTTCCCCGACAGCACCTACGAGCAGTACTTC.

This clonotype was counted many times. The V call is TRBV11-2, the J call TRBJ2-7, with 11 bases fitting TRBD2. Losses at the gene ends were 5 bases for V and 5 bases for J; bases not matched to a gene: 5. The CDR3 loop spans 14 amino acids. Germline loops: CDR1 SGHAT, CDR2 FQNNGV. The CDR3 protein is CASSRSGRAHEQYF. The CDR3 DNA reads TGTGCCAGCAGCCGTAGCGGGAGGGCCCACGAGCAGTACTTC.

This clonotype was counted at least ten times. CDR3 amino acids: CASSRTSGSYEQFF. In DNA, the CDR3 is TGCGCCAGCAGCCGGACTAGCGGGAGTTATGAGCAGTTCTTC. This sequence joins TRBV5-1 and TRBJ2-1, with 13 bases matching TRBD2. V lost 4 bases to trimming and J lost 8 bases; unmatched junction nucleotides: 3. From germline, CDR1 is SGHRS and CDR2 YFSETQ. The CDR3 is 14 amino acids.

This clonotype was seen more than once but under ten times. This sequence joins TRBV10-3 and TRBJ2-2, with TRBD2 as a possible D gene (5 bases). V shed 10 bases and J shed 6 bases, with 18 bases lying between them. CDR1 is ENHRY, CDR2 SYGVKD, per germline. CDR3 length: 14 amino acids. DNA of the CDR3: TGTGCCACCAGCCCGGCGGGCAACGCCGGGGAGCTGTTTTTT. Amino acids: CATSPAGNAGELFF.

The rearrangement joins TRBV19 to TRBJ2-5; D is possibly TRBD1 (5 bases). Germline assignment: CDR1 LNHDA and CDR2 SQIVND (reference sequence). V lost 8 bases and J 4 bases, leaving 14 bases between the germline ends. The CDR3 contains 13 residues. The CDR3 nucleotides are TGTGCCAGTTCGACAGTAAGAGGAGAGACCCAGTACTTC. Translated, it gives CASSTVRGETQYF.

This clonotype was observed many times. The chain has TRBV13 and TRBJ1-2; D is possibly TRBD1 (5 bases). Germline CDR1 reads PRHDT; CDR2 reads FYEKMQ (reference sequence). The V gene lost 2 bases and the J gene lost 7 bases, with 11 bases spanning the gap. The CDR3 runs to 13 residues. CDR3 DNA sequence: TGTGCCAGCAGCTTATCAGCAGGGCTTGGCTACACCTTC. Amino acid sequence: CASSLSAGLGYTF. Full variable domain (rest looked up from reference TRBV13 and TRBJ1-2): AAGVIQSPRHLIKEKRETATLKCYPIPRHDTVYWYQQGPGQDPQFLISFYEKMQSDKGSIPDRFSAQQFSDYHSELNMSSLELGDSALYFCASSLSAGLGYTFGSGTRLTVV.

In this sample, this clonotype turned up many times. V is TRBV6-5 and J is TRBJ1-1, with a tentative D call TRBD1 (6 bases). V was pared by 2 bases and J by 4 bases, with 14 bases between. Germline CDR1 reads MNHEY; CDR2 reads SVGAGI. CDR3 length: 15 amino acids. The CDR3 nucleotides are TGTGCCAGCAGTTACCCCAGGGGCGCAACCACTGAAGCTTTCTTT. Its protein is CASSYPRGATTEAFF.